The sample holds one count of the clone carrying this TCR beta chain. The antigen is unknown. In the PCR, 60 Vbeta and 13 Jbeta primers were used. The table came from immunoSEQ multiplex PCR; TCRdb's copy has only in-frame clones and leaves some out. Seen here are some 180,000 clones, 80% observed once, and the top ten hold 1.9%. This record belongs to a study of cytomegalovirus exposure and HLA in healthy donors. Study overall: Early released data had tens of millions of unique TCRs, all coming from HLA-typed donors. Regarding the study as a whole: When analyzed later, the rates of TCR association showed variation by HLA locus, with DRB1 the most and HLA-C the fewest.

Germline CDR1 reads SGHRS; CDR2 reads YFSETQ. This CDR3 spans 14 amino acids. Trimming pared 4 bases from V and 4 bases from J, leaving 11 bases between. Sequences were obtained from PBMCs. The TCR comes from a woman in her twenties or thirties in good health and CMV-seronegative. This chain links TRBV5-1 with TRBJ2-2, with D possibly matching TRBD1 (6 bases). The CDR3 region is CASSSPGVTGELFF. CDR3 in DNA: TGCGCCAGCAGCAGCCCAGGGGTCACCGGGGAGCTGTTTTTT.